The T cell receptor (beta chain) under discussion was sequenced for a study of blood T cell repertoires in COVID-19. Turning to the study itself: Sample material is recorded as cDNA or gDNA derived from T cells, B-cell-depleted T cells, or PBMCs.

This CDR3 region has 13 residues. Trimming left V 4 bases short and J 2 bases short, with 9 bases between. Germline CDR1 ENHRY, CDR2 SYGVKD. Sequencing used immunoSEQ multiplex PCR; TCRdb keeps in-frame clones, though not all of them. Here the sample spans roughly 63,000 clones, roughly 85% being singletons. This chain connects TRBV10-3 to TRBJ2-7; D unclear. The sequence was collected from a human donor in a cohort sampled during active COVID-19. The sequencing input was peripheral blood. CDR3 region: CAISGDGAYEQYF. The DNA of the CDR3 is TGTGCCATCAGTGGCGACGGAGCCTACGAGCAGTACTTC.